Presented here are 20 T cell receptor beta chains from one specimen sequenced in a study of T cell clonality in common variable immunodeficiency. Only in-frame clones appear in the TCRdb table, and some are missing; sequencing was by immunoSEQ multiplex PCR. Listed for the sample are roughly 42,000 clones, none seen a single time. Antigen specificity for these receptors is unknown. Study results and caveats: Reportedly, TCR beta sequences from common variable immunodeficiency showed fewer deletions and N-nucleotide insertions.

The sample comprised peripheral blood mononuclear cells. These receptors all come from a human donor with common variable immunodeficiency.

At least ten counts were recorded for this clone. Read sequence stops 3 residues before the CDR3 end, and the germline J gene provides the missing end. V gene TRBV20-1 combines with J gene TRBJ2-1; 7 positions agree with TRBD1. The CDR3 sequence is 14 residues long. V shed 3 bases and J 4 bases; nucleotides not matched to a gene: 6. Germline loops: CDR1 DFQATT, CDR2 SNEGSKA (reference sequence). This chain's CDR3 is CSASRGGSYNEQFF. The DNA read from the CDR3 is TGCAGTGCTAGTAGAGGGGGCTCTTACAATGAG.

Points on this clone: The CDR3 end is not reached by the read, which stops 3 residues before it; the germline J gene fills it in. J is TRBJ2-3 and V is TRBV19, with TRBD2 matching over 11 bases. There are 15 residues in the CDR3. Germline CDR1 and CDR2: LNHDA and SQIVND (reference sequence). Unmatched junction bases numbered 6, after V lost 5 bases and J lost 5 bases. The CDR3 loop is CASSPGTSGKDTQYF. Incomplete CDR3 DNA: TGTGCCAGTAGTCCCGGGACTAGCGGCAAAGATACG.

This clone was observed at least ten times. The CDR3 end lies 3 residues beyond the end of the read and is filled in from the germline J gene. The rearrangement links TRBV2 to TRBJ2-1; 15 bases match TRBD2. Germline V gives CDR1 SNHLY, CDR2 FYNNEI. J gave up 7 bases and V 4 bases, and 5 bases lay outside the gene matches. The CDR3 is 16 amino acids. The CDR3 reads CASSGGLAGGSNEQFF. CDR3 DNA (partial): TGTGCCAGCAGTGGGGGACTAGCGGGGGGCTCTAATGAG.

This clone turned up a few times. Sequencing ends 3 residues short of the CDR3 end; the germline J gene provides the rest. The chain carries TRBV2 and TRBJ2-3; D perhaps matches TRBD1 (5 bases). Germline assignment: CDR1 SNHLY and CDR2 FYNNEI. Trimming cost V 5 bases and J 0 bases, with 9 bases left between them. The CDR3 is 14 amino acids. The CDR3 bases that were read are TGTGCCAGCAGTAGACAGAGGAGCACAGATACG. It encodes CASSRQRSTDT. The entire CDR3 protein reads CASSRQRSTDTQYF.

On this clone: The read stops 3 residues short of the end of the CDR3; the missing end is completed from the germline J gene. V usage is TRBV7-3 and J usage is TRBJ1-1; D not resolved. Deletions cut 5 bases from V and 4 bases from J, with 14 bases between. This CDR3 is 14 amino acids long. Germline CDR1 reads SGHTA; CDR2 reads FQGTGA. The CDR3 reads CASSRYPGGTEAFF. The CDR3 DNA, read in part, is TGTGCCAGCAGCCGTTACCCCGGCGGCACTGAA.

Ten or more counts support this clone. The DNA ends 3 residues before the CDR3 does, and the rest of the CDR3 is filled in from the germline J gene. The chain uses TRBV19 and TRBJ2-6; the D gene is possibly TRBD1 (6 bases). The germline V gene encodes CDR1 LNHDA and CDR2 SQIVND (reference sequence). CDR3 size: 15 residues. V shed 10 bases and J shed 4 bases, with 17 bases lying between them. The sequenced CDR3 bases are TGTGCCAAGGAACCGGGACAATCCGGGGCCAACGTC. Translating gives CAKEPGQSGANV. The entire CDR3 is CAKEPGQSGANVLTF.

Of note for this clone: The read stops 3 residues short of the end of the CDR3; the missing end is completed from the germline J gene. J is TRBJ2-1 and V is TRBV7-8; 7 bases align to TRBD2. With 4 bases clipped from V and 5 bases from J, the junction kept 8 bases outside the gene matches. Germline V gene lookup returns CDR1 SGHVS and CDR2 FQNEAQ. The CDR3 covers 15 residues. The CDR3 bases that were read are TGTGCCAGCAGCTCTAGCGGAGGTTGGAACAATGAG. It encodes CASSSSGGWNNE. The entire CDR3 is CASSSSGGWNNEQFF.

This clone showed up many times. The CDR3 goes on 3 residues after the read ends, and that part is filled in from the germline J gene. This chain uses TRBV18 with TRBJ2-2; D gene unclear. The CDR3 runs to 15 residues. V lost 3 bases to trimming and J lost 3 bases, with 11 bases between them. In germline, CDR1 is KGHSH, CDR2 LQKENI. The CDR3 here is CASSPRPQYTGELFF. The covered CDR3 bases are TGTGCCAGCTCACCGCGGCCCCAATACACCGGGGAG.

Of note for this clone: The read ends 3 residues shy of where the CDR3 ends; the end is completed using the germline J gene. The chain couples TRBV18 to TRBJ1-2; D remains unclear. Trimming removed 0 bases at V and 6 bases at J, with 14 bases between. The CDR3 contains 15 residues. Germline V gene sequence: CDR1 KGHSH, CDR2 LQKENI. The CDR3 DNA, read in part, is TGTGCCAGCTCACCACCAGGGCGGGCCCTCGATGGC. Its translation is CASSPPGRALDG. The full CDR3 sequence reads CASSPPGRALDGYTF. Full variable domain (rest looked up from reference TRBV18 and TRBJ1-2): NAGVMQNPRHLVRRRGQEARLRCSPMKGHSHVYWYRQLPEEGLKFMVYLQKENIIDESGMPKERFSAEFPKEGPSILRIQQVVRGDSAAYFCASSPPGRALDGYTFGSGTRLTVV.

This clone was detected many times. The read terminates 3 residues before the CDR3 end, so the remaining end is supplied by the germline J gene. The V call is TRBV20-1, the J call TRBJ2-1; 7 nucleotides align to TRBD1. The CDR3 is 12 residues long. CDR1 and CDR2 from the germline V gene are DFQATT and SNEGSKA (reference sequence). Trimming at V came to 6 bases and at J to 7 bases, leaving 6 bases not matched to a gene. The part of the CDR3 DNA that was read is TGCAGTGCCCACAGGGGTGCAAATGAG. Translation: CSAHRGANE. The entire CDR3 reads CSAHRGANEQFF.

This clone was seen many times. The read terminates 3 residues before the CDR3 end, so the remaining end is supplied by the germline J gene. The chain recombines TRBV5-1 with TRBJ1-3; D is possibly TRBD1 (6 bases). The CDR3 totals 15 residues. CDR1 is SGHRS and CDR2 is YFSETQ in the germline V gene. V shed 5 bases and J shed 0 bases, with 12 bases lying between them. Incomplete CDR3 DNA: TGCGCCAGCAGTCAGGGGATGGGCTCTGGAAACACC. Its protein is CASSQGMGSGNT. The complete CDR3 reads CASSQGMGSGNTIYF.

This clone was detected only a few times. Coverage ceases 3 residues before the CDR3 finishes, and the germline J gene fills in the end. The chain uses TRBV5-1 and TRBJ2-1; 9 bases agree with TRBD1. Losses at the gene ends were 0 bases for V and 7 bases for J; bases not matched to a gene: 11. The length of the CDR3 is 17 residues. CDR1 and CDR2 from the germline V gene are SGHRS and YFSETQ. CDR3 DNA, as far as it was read: TGCGCCAGCAGCTTGGAATCGATTGGGACAGGGTGGAATGAG. It translates to CASSLESIGTGWNE. The CDR3 reads in full as CASSLESIGTGWNEQFF.

This clone came up many times. The DNA ends 3 residues before the CDR3 does, and the rest of the CDR3 is filled in from the germline J gene. The V call is TRBV14, the J call TRBJ2-1; TRBD2 aligns across 10 bases. Germline loops: CDR1 SGHDN, CDR2 FVKESK. CDR3 length equals 15 residues. The V segment lost 1 base and the J segment 7 bases; nucleotides outside the gene matches: 4. The DNA read from the CDR3 is TGTGCCAGCAGCCAAGCACTAGCGGGGTTGAATGAG. Protein product: CASSQALAGLNE. The entire CDR3 reads CASSQALAGLNEQFF.

Note on this clone: The read stops 3 residues short of the end of the CDR3; the missing end is completed from the germline J gene. This chain joins TRBV7-8 and TRBJ2-7; D may be TRBD1 (6 bases). V lost 5 bases and J lost 6, with 8 bases in between. Germline V gives CDR1 SGHVS, CDR2 FQNEAQ. The CDR3 is 11 residues long. The sequenced CDR3 bases are TGTGCCAGCAGCGTACAGGGCGAG. Its protein is CASSVQGE. The entire CDR3 protein reads CASSVQGEQYF.

This clone was counted a few times. The read is 3 residues too short to cover the CDR3 end, so that end is filled in from the germline J gene. The rearrangement joins TRBV18 to TRBJ1-2; no definite D call. Germline CDR1 reads KGHSH; CDR2 reads LQKENI. This CDR3 contains 14 residues. Trimming removed 0 bases at V and 2 bases at J, with 7 bases between. CDR3 sequence reads: CASSPPAGNYGYTF. The part of the CDR3 DNA that was read is TGTGCCAGCTCACCACCGGCAGGAAACTATGGC.

This clone has more than one count but fewer than ten. Read coverage stops 3 residues before the CDR3 terminus; the germline J gene supplies the remainder. The J gene is TRBJ2-7, the V gene TRBV2; TRBD1 is a possible D gene (6 bases). V was trimmed by 5 bases and J by 2 bases, leaving 16 bases between them. The CDR3 is made up of 15 amino acids. Germline V CDR1 and CDR2: SNHLY, FYNNEI. The part of the CDR3 DNA that was read is TGTGCCAGCAGTCCCCTTTATGGACAGCCCTACGAG. It is translated as CASSPLYGQPYE. The full CDR3 protein reads CASSPLYGQPYEQYF.

The table lists this clone with a few counts. The read ends 3 residues early relative to the CDR3; the germline J gene fills the gap. The genes are TRBV30 and TRBJ1-2; a possible D gene is TRBD1 (6 bases). Trimming pared 2 bases from V and 4 bases from J, leaving 11 bases between. CDR1 and CDR2 (germline): GTSNPN, SVGIG (reference sequence). This CDR3 has 13 amino acids. The sequenced CDR3 bases are TGTGCCTGGAGTCCCGGGACAAGCTATGGC. This encodes CAWSPGTSYG. The entire CDR3 protein is CAWSPGTSYGYTF.

As concerns this clone: The read is 3 residues too short to cover the CDR3 end, so that end is filled in from the germline J gene. The chain has TRBV7-8 and TRBJ1-2, with 8 bases aligning to TRBD1. Germline lookup yields CDR1 SGHVS and CDR2 FQNEAQ. This CDR3 has 17 amino acids. The CDR3 loop is CASTPSNRGISRKGYTF. Incomplete CDR3 DNA: TGTGCCAGCACCCCAAGCAACAGGGGGATCTCACGTAAGGGC.

The table lists this clone with many counts. The CDR3 goes on 3 residues after the read ends, and that part is filled in from the germline J gene. This chain links TRBV19 with TRBJ1-2; D uncertain. V lost 4 bases to trimming and J lost 1 base, with 7 bases between them. CDR1 is LNHDA and CDR2 is SQIVND in the germline V gene (reference sequence). CDR3 length equals 13 residues. The DNA read from the CDR3 is TGTGCCAGTAGTACGGTCGGTAACTATGGC. It codes for CASSTVGNYG. The entire CDR3 reads CASSTVGNYGYTF.

This clone was recorded many times. The CDR3 end falls 3 residues outside the read, so it is completed with the germline J gene. The V and J genes are TRBV10-3 and TRBJ2-2; possible D gene TRBD1, 5 bases. Germline V gene sequence: CDR1 ENHRY, CDR2 SYGVKD. Trimming removed 8 bases at V and 0 bases at J, with 16 bases between. The CDR3 has 16 amino acids. CDR3 DNA, as far as it was read: TGTGCCATCTTAGGCAAGGCAGGGACGAACACCGGGGAG. This gives the protein CAILGKAGTNTGE. The CDR3 in full is CAILGKAGTNTGELFF.